Presented here are 3 T cell receptor beta chains from one specimen sequenced in a study of memory CD8 T cells in hepatitis C reinfection. Time point: late/post reinfection, 12 to 24 weeks after detection. No in vitro expansion preceded TCR sequencing of the sorted cells. The assay was immunoSEQ multiplex PCR, and TCRdb's table has in-frame clones only and misses some. The table includes some 50,000 clones, nearly 90% detected once. Sequencing input: naive CD8+ T cells sorted from blood. All receptors come from a man aged 18 to 29 with hepatitis C virus infection.

This clone showed up just a few times. The rearrangement joins TRBV6-5 to TRBJ2-1; TRBD2 is a possible D gene (6 bases). This CDR3 comprises 15 residues. The V end was cut by 2 bases, the J end by 4 bases, with 12 bases between. Germline lookup yields CDR1 MNHEY and CDR2 SVGAGI. The DNA for the CDR3 is TGTGCCAGCAGTTACGAGGACTACCGATACAATGAGCAGTTCTTC. It translates to CASSYEDYRYNEQFF.

In DNA, the CDR3 is TGTGCCAGCATCGCGGGGGTCTCAAGCTCCTACAATGAGCAGTTCTTC. Its protein product is CASIAGVSSSYNEQFF. The chain is built from TRBV11-2 and TRBJ2-1, with 7 bases aligning to TRBD2. The CDR3 covers 16 residues. Germline CDR1 SGHAT, CDR2 FQNNGV. With 7 bases clipped from V and 0 bases from J, the junction kept 9 bases outside the gene matches.

The CDR3 protein is CASSPSGLSYNEQFF. The CDR3 DNA follows: TGTGCCAGCAGCCCTTCTGGCCTTTCCTACAATGAGCAGTTCTTC. V usage is TRBV9 and J usage is TRBJ2-1; no clear D gene. CDR1 is SGDLS and CDR2 is YYNGEE in the germline V gene. V lost 4 bases and J lost 1, with 12 bases in between. CDR3 size: 15 residues.